These 21 T cell receptor beta chains share one sample of origin, sequenced in a study of cytomegalovirus exposure and HLA in healthy donors. Clones were sequenced by immunoSEQ multiplex PCR, and TCRdb holds only the in-frame ones, with some missing. The data show a few hundred thousand clones, about nine tenths seen once. Sequencing was performed on PBMCs. The receptors derive from a woman in her late teens or twenties in good health and CMV-seronegative.

The rearrangement links TRBV7-2 to TRBJ1-1, with 7 bases fitting TRBD1. The CDR3 totals 18 residues. With V trimmed by 5 bases and J by 7 bases, 22 bases remained unmatched. Germline CDR1 SGHTA, CDR2 FQGNSA. In DNA form, the CDR3 reads TGTGCCAGCAGCAGAAGCGGGGGATCTCTCCCCCAGGGGGGTGAAGCTTTCTTT. Encoded protein: CASSRSGGSLPQGGEAFF.

The V gene is TRBV7-2, the J gene TRBJ1-1; D possibly corresponds to TRBD1 (5 bases). Germline lookup yields CDR1 SGHTA and CDR2 FQGNSA. V lost 5 bases and J 10 bases, leaving 17 bases between the germline ends. The CDR3 consists of 13 residues. DNA of the CDR3: TGTGCCAGCAGCCTTCTTAGTGGGCAGGGAGCTTTCTTT. This sequence encodes CASSLLSGQGAFF.

The chain uses TRBV30 and TRBJ1-6, with 7 positions matching TRBD1. The ends lost 1 base at V and 7 bases at J; junction bases unmatched: 13. CDR1 is GTSNPN, CDR2 SVGIG, per germline (reference sequence). The CDR3 extends over 17 amino acids. The CDR3 loop is CAWSAPTQGGFNSPLHF. CDR3 sequence (DNA): TGTGCCTGGAGTGCCCCGACCCAAGGGGGCTTCAATTCACCCCTCCACTTT.

This rearrangement joins TRBV27 to TRBJ2-5; 7 positions match TRBD1. Germline V gene sequence: CDR1 MNHEY, CDR2 SMNVEV (reference sequence). V lost 7 bases, J lost 1 base, and 12 bases stayed unmatched. The CDR3 is 16 amino acids. CDR3 region: CASTSLGTASQETQYF. The CDR3 nucleotides are TGTGCCAGCACAAGTCTCGGGACAGCAAGCCAAGAGACCCAGTACTTC.

The chain joins TRBV5-1 to TRBJ2-1, with 9 bases identical to TRBD2. Germline V lookup: CDR1 SGHRS, CDR2 YFSETQ. CDR3 length: 19 amino acids. The J segment lost 4 bases and the V segment lost 3 bases, leaving 17 bases of the junction unmatched. This CDR3 reads CASSSKLSSAGGGYNEQFF. In nucleotides, the CDR3 is TGCGCCAGCAGCTCTAAGCTGTCGTCAGCGGGGGGTGGTTACAATGAGCAGTTCTTC. Variable domain in full (rest from reference TRBV5-1 and TRBJ2-1): KAGVTQTPRYLIKTRGQQVTLSCSPISGHRSVSWYQQTPGQGLQFLFEYFSETQRNKGNFPGRFSGRQFSNSRSEMNVSTLELGDSALYLCASSSKLSSAGGGYNEQFFGPGTRLTVL.

Regarding this clone: Other DNA variants within this sample encode the same CDR3. This chain connects TRBV29-1 to TRBJ1-1; possible D gene TRBD1, 5 bases. V lost 5 bases and J lost 1, with 8 bases in between. Germline V CDR1 and CDR2: SQVTM, ANQGSEA. The length of the CDR3 is 12 residues. Written as DNA, the CDR3 is TGCAGCGTTCTCGACAGGAACACTGAAGCTTTCTTT. Translated, it gives CSVLDRNTEAFF.

This clone has just one count. The chain uses TRBV2 and TRBJ2-2, with D possibly being TRBD1 (5 bases). The V gene's germline CDR1 is SNHLY and CDR2 FYNNEI. V was pared by 7 bases and J by 4 bases, with 19 bases between. The CDR3 is 16 amino acids. The CDR3 is CASKGKLGAPTGELFF. CDR3 sequence (DNA): TGTGCCAGCAAGGGGAAGCTGGGCGCCCCCACCGGGGAGCTGTTTTTT.

CDR3 amino acids: CASSAWTGLTEAFF. Here the CDR3 DNA reads TGTGCCAGCAGTGCCTGGACAGGGCTCACTGAAGCTTTCTTT. V usage is TRBV28 and J usage is TRBJ1-1; 8 bases are a match to TRBD1. The length of the CDR3 is 14 residues. After removal of 5 bases from V and 4 bases from J, the junction contained 6 bases not matched to a gene. CDR1 is MDHEN and CDR2 is SYDVKM in the germline V gene.

The table lists this clone with a few counts. The J gene is TRBJ1-1, the V gene TRBV19; D not certain. The germline gives CDR1 LNHDA, CDR2 SQIVND (reference sequence). The CDR3 is made up of 11 amino acids. CDR3 amino acids: CSVESNTEAFF. CDR3 DNA sequence: TGTTCGGTAGAATCGAACACTGAAGCTTTCTTT.

The V and J genes are TRBV12-5 and TRBJ1-5; 11 bases agree with TRBD1. J gave up 3 bases and V 5 bases, and 6 bases lay outside the gene matches. The CDR3 is 16 amino acids. Per germline, CDR1 LGHNT and CDR2 FRNRAP. The DNA for the CDR3 is TGTGCTAGTGGTCCAGGGACAGGGGGGTACAATCAGCCCCAGCATTTT. Translated: CASGPGTGGYNQPQHF.

The J gene is TRBJ1-3, the V gene TRBV6-1, with D possibly TRBD1 on 5 matching bases. The CDR3 spans 12 residues. Between the trimmed V and J ends, which lost 6 bases and 4 bases, there was a span of 7 bases. CDR1 MNHNS and CDR2 SASEGT come from the germline V gene. The CDR3 DNA follows: TGTGCCAGCAGCAGGGTCGGAAACACCATATATTTT. This encodes CASSRVGNTIYF.

The chain has TRBV27 and TRBJ2-7, with D maybe TRBD2 (6 bases). The CDR3 covers 14 residues. Germline CDR1 is MNHEY and CDR2 is SMNVEV (reference sequence). The V gene lost 7 bases and the J gene lost 1 base, with 14 bases spanning the gap. Written as DNA, the CDR3 is TGTGCCAGCACGGCCGGGCTAGCGTCCTACGAGCAGTACTTC. This sequence encodes CASTAGLASYEQYF.

CDR3 sequence reads: CASSLLRLSSYEQYF. The DNA for the CDR3 is TGTGCCAGCAGTTTATTGCGTCTGAGCTCCTACGAGCAGTACTTC. The chain uses TRBV28 and TRBJ2-7, with D unresolved. CDR3 length equals 15 residues. Between the trimmed V and J ends, which lost 1 base and 0 bases, there was a span of 10 bases. Per the germline V gene, CDR1 is MDHEN and CDR2 is SYDVKM.

The rearrangement links TRBV5-1 to TRBJ1-1; tentatively, D is TRBD1 (6 bases). The CDR3 is 13 amino acids. Germline V lookup: CDR1 SGHRS, CDR2 YFSETQ. V was trimmed by 5 bases and J by 0 bases, leaving 8 bases between them. CDR3 protein: CASSQGLNTEAFF. CDR3 DNA sequence: TGCGCCAGCAGTCAGGGGCTGAACACTGAAGCTTTCTTT. Full variable domain (missing parts from reference TRBV5-1 and TRBJ1-1): KAGVTQTPRYLIKTRGQQVTLSCSPISGHRSVSWYQQTPGQGLQFLFEYFSETQRNKGNFPGRFSGRQFSNSRSEMNVSTLELGDSALYLCASSQGLNTEAFFGQGTRLTVV.

This chain links TRBV13 with TRBJ2-3; TRBD1 agrees at 9 bases. Trimming took 4 bases from V and 0 from J; bases not matched to a gene: 11. There are 18 residues in the CDR3. Per germline, CDR1 PRHDT and CDR2 FYEKMQ (reference sequence). CDR3 DNA: TGTGCCAGCAGCTCCCGCCGCGGGACAGGGTCTAGCACAGATACGCAGTATTTT. Protein sequence: CASSSRRGTGSSTDTQYF.

The chain links TRBV7-8 to TRBJ1-1; unclear D gene. This CDR3 is built from 13 residues. Trimming removed 6 bases from V and 1 base from J, with 9 bases in between. CDR1 SGHVS and CDR2 FQNEAQ come from the germline V gene. CDR3 loop: CASRLEGNTEAFF. In DNA form, the CDR3 reads TGTGCCAGCAGACTCGAGGGGAACACTGAAGCTTTCTTT.

The chain couples TRBV6-1 to TRBJ1-3, with 8 bases identical to TRBD1. CDR3 length equals 16 residues. Germline V lookup: CDR1 MNHNS, CDR2 SASEGT. J lost 2 bases, V lost 3 bases, and 6 bases had no gene match. DNA for the CDR3: TGTGCCAGCAGTGAGCGACCAGGGGGCCCTGGAAACACCATATATTTT. Its protein product is CASSERPGGPGNTIYF.

The chain recombines TRBV7-8 with TRBJ1-5, with 9 bases aligning to TRBD1. Germline V gene data show CDR1 as SGHVS and CDR2 as FQNEAQ. The V segment lost 6 bases and the J segment 4 bases; nucleotides outside the gene matches: 16. The CDR3 is made up of 18 amino acids. CDR3 residues: CASSQQRGGTGRNQPQHF. CDR3 bases: TGTGCCAGCAGTCAACAAAGGGGGGGGACAGGGAGAAATCAGCCCCAGCATTTT.

This clone showed up just once. The J gene is TRBJ2-2, the V gene TRBV2; the match to TRBD2 covers 9 bases. With 4 bases clipped from V and 4 bases from J, the junction kept 7 bases outside the gene matches. CDR3 length equals 16 residues. In germline, CDR1 is SNHLY, CDR2 FYNNEI. The CDR3 protein is CASSAIAGDGTGELFF. The CDR3 DNA reads as TGTGCCAGCAGTGCCATAGCGGGAGACGGCACCGGGGAGCTGTTTTTT.

J is TRBJ2-4 and V is TRBV29-1, with D possibly being TRBD2 (6 bases). The CDR3 is 15 amino acids. Germline V CDR1 and CDR2: SQVTM, ANQGSEA. The V end was cut by 4 bases, the J end by 0 bases, with 13 bases between. In DNA form, the CDR3 reads TGCAGCGTTGGTTGGGGGGAGGTAGCCAAAAACATTCAGTACTTC. This translates into CSVGWGEVAKNIQYF. Together with reference TRBV29-1 and TRBJ2-4, the CDR3 gives the full variable domain: SAVISQKPSRDICQRGTSLTIQCQVDSQVTMMFWYRQQPGQSLTLIATANQGSEATYESGFVIDKFPISRPNLTFSTLTVSNMSPEDSSIYLCSVGWGEVAKNIQYFGAGTRLSVL.

V is TRBV5-4 and J is TRBJ2-1, with 16 bases lining up with TRBD2. The J segment lost 2 bases and the V segment lost 4 bases, leaving 12 bases of the junction unmatched. CDR3 length: 20 residues. Germline-derived CDR1 and CDR2 are SGHNT and YYREEE (reference sequence). CDR3 in amino acids: CASSPGTGTSGRVAYNEQFF. CDR3 DNA sequence: TGTGCCAGCAGCCCCGGGACAGGGACTAGCGGGAGGGTTGCCTACAATGAGCAGTTCTTC.